This T cell receptor (beta chain) appears in the sequencing data of a study of CD8 T cells in ankylosing spondylitis. General study results and limits: Seemingly distinctive of ankylosing spondylitis blood was a TCR beta motif formed by eight highly homologous variants.

CDR1 and CDR2 from the germline V gene are LNHDA and SQIVND (reference sequence). V dropped 4 bases and J dropped 0 bases, with 9 bases sitting between them. The CDR3 extends over 14 amino acids. TCRdb reanalysed the 5' RACE reads using MiXCR and keeps one entry per CDR3 protein. The data hold about 540,000 distinct CDR3 sequences, with roughly 13% observed a single time. Points on this clonotype: The antigen is not known.

The chain employs TRBV19 and TRBJ2-5; D is unresolved. The specimen sequenced was blood, either unsorted or a sorted T cell fraction (not recorded which). This clonotype was sampled from a male donor with ankylosing spondylitis. CDR3 loop: CASSKWAYQETQYF. CDR3 in DNA: TGTGCCAGTAGTAAATGGGCGTACCAAGAGACCCAGTACTTC.